A selection of T cell receptor beta chains follows, all from one sample in a study of T-cell memory formation after mild COVID-19. One entry per CDR3 protein results from TCRdb running MiXCR on the 5' RACE reads. The table has around 160,000 distinct CDR3 sequences, 11% seen once; the top ten hold 3.8%. The material sequenced was PBMCs or a T cell subset sorted from them (not recorded which). The receptors shown here come from a man between 18 and 35 years old who had mild COVID-19 (a few samples of this study predate the infection). Cell type and time point are not known. Each CDR3 is given with its conserved first and last residue. The D gene is left open where the match is weak. Expanded clones get a size class; other rows say once, few or many, or leave the size out.

size: few
D: .
J: TRBJ2-2
V: TRBV7-9
CDR3: CASSLARHTGELFF
DNA: TGTGCCAGCAGCTTAGCGCGGCACACCGGGGAGCTGTTTTTT

size: .
D: .
J: TRBJ1-2
V: TRBV5-1
CDR3: CASSLLGDTGGYTF
DNA: TGCGCCAGCAGCTTGTTAGGGGACACAGGCGGCTACACCTTC

size: .
D: .
J: TRBJ2-3
V: TRBV7-2
CDR3: CASSRRATSSPDTQYF
DNA: TGTGCCAGCAGCCGTCGGGCCACTAGCAGTCCAGATACGCAGTATTTT

size: .
D: .
J: TRBJ2-4
V: TRBV18
CDR3: CASSQSGDVSIQYF
DNA: TGTGCCAGCTCTCAATCCGGGGACGTGAGCATTCAGTACTTC

size: .
D: TRBD1
J: TRBJ2-4
V: TRBV29-1
CDR3: CSVEVWETGGLRAKNIQYF
DNA: TGCAGCGTTGAAGTTTGGGAGACAGGGGGCCTACGAGCCAAAAACATTCAGTACTTC

size: few
D: TRBD2
J: TRBJ2-5
V: TRBV28
CDR3: CASSRGLAGTGEETQYF
DNA: TGTGCCAGCAGTAGGGGACTAGCGGGGACGGGTGAAGAGACCCAGTACTTC

size: .
D: .
J: TRBJ2-1
V: TRBV6-5
CDR3: CASSYGPVGEQFF
DNA: TGTGCCAGCAGTTACGGCCCCGTCGGTGAGCAGTTCTTC

size: many
D: .
J: TRBJ2-3
V: TRBV7-6
CDR3: CASSLAPIPIADTQYF
DNA: TGTGCCAGCAGCTTAGCCCCCATTCCCATTGCAGATACGCAGTATTTT

size: .
D: TRBD1
J: TRBJ1-1
V: TRBV7-2
CDR3: CASSSPTGNTEAFF
DNA: TGTGCCAGCAGCTCCCCGACAGGGAATACTGAAGCTTTCTTT

size: few
D: .
J: TRBJ1-1
V: TRBV4-1
CDR3: CASSPNPGTHPQSPEAFF
DNA: TGCGCCAGCAGCCCTAATCCAGGGACTCACCCGCAATCCCCTGAAGCTTTCTTT

size: few
D: .
J: TRBJ2-7
V: TRBV7-3
CDR3: CASSSDRSYEQYF
DNA: TGTGCCAGCAGCTCAGACAGATCCTACGAGCAGTACTTC

size: .
D: .
J: TRBJ1-3
V: TRBV4-3
CDR3: CASSQERRHYSGNTIYF
DNA: TGCGCCAGCAGCCAAGAGCGGCGACACTACTCTGGAAACACCATATATTTT

size: .
D: .
J: TRBJ2-6
V: TRBV7-3
CDR3: CASSAGGTSGANVLTF
DNA: TGTGCCAGCAGCGCCGGAGGGACCTCTGGGGCCAACGTCCTGACTTTC

size: few
D: .
J: TRBJ1-2
V: TRBV18
CDR3: CASSRNTQGVDGYTF
DNA: TGTGCCAGCTCACGAAACACACAGGGAGTAGATGGCTACACCTTC

size: few
D: .
J: TRBJ1-3
V: TRBV14
CDR3: CASSLEGYTIYF
DNA: TGTGCCAGCAGCCTGGAAGGGTACACCATATATTTT

size: .
D: TRBD2
J: TRBJ2-3
V: TRBV24-1
CDR3: CATSDPMRGGPDTQYF
DNA: TGTGCCACCAGTGATCCAATGCGGGGGGGGCCCGATACGCAGTATTTT

size: .
D: .
J: TRBJ1-1
V: TRBV2
CDR3: CASSYMGTEAFF
DNA: TGTGCCAGCAGTTACATGGGTACTGAAGCTTTCTTT

size: many
D: .
J: TRBJ2-3
V: TRBV5-1
CDR3: CASSLASQGDTQYF
DNA: TGCGCCAGCAGCTTGGCGTCCCAGGGAGATACGCAGTATTTT

size: few
D: .
J: TRBJ1-4
V: TRBV7-9
CDR3: CASGQGQFF
DNA: TGTGCCAGCGGGCAGGGACAATTTTTT

size: few
D: .
J: TRBJ2-3
V: TRBV19
CDR3: CASSTGARGIDTQYF
DNA: TGTGCCAGTAGTACCGGGGCACGAGGAATAGATACGCAGTATTTT

size: .
D: TRBD1
J: TRBJ1-5
V: TRBV15
CDR3: CATSRDRGPGQAPLRQPQHF
DNA: TGTGCCACCAGCAGAGATCGGGGTCCGGGACAGGCCCCTTTAAGGCAGCCCCAGCATTTT

size: many
D: .
J: TRBJ2-5
V: TRBV11-2
CDR3: CASGETGTETQYF
DNA: TGTGCCAGCGGCGAGACTGGAACCGAGACCCAGTACTTC

size: many
D: TRBD1
J: TRBJ2-4
V: TRBV28
CDR3: CASSRSTTGGNIQYF
DNA: TGTGCCAGCAGTAGATCAACGACAGGGGGAAACATTCAGTACTTC

size: .
D: .
J: TRBJ2-2
V: TRBV7-2
CDR3: CASSFRDHTGELFF
DNA: TGTGCCAGCAGCTTCCGGGACCACACCGGGGAGCTGTTTTTT

size: few
D: TRBD2
J: TRBJ2-2
V: TRBV5-1
CDR3: CASSSVRREGGELFF
DNA: TGCGCCAGCAGCTCCGTCAGGAGGGAGGGCGGGGAGCTGTTTTTT

size: many
D: TRBD2
J: TRBJ2-1
V: TRBV5-1
CDR3: CASEEEAGGSNEQFF
DNA: TGCGCCAGCGAGGAGGAAGCGGGGGGGAGTAATGAGCAGTTCTTC

size: .
D: .
J: TRBJ1-1
V: TRBV10-3
CDR3: CAISEPWQGMVDTEAFF
DNA: TGTGCCATCAGTGAGCCATGGCAGGGTATGGTTGACACTGAAGCTTTCTTT

size: many
D: .
J: TRBJ2-2
V: TRBV20-1
CDR3: CSAPRTSRAFISGELFF
DNA: TGCAGTGCTCCACGTACAAGTCGGGCGTTCATCTCCGGGGAGCTGTTTTTT

size: few
D: .
J: TRBJ2-5
V: TRBV12-3/TRBV12-4
CDR3: CASSLLGTVETQYF
DNA: TGTGCCAGCAGTTTACTAGGAACGGTAGAGACCCAGTACTTC

size: many
D: .
J: TRBJ2-3
V: TRBV5-6
CDR3: CASSLGTNTDTQYF
DNA: TGTGCCAGCAGCTTGGGAACGAACACAGATACGCAGTATTTT

size: .
D: .
J: TRBJ1-2
V: TRBV5-1
CDR3: CASSLAAGGKNNYGYTF
DNA: TGCGCCAGCAGCTTGGCCGCCGGCGGCAAAAACAACTATGGCTACACCTTC

size: .
D: .
J: TRBJ1-4
V: TRBV21-1
CDR3: CASSLRGPTNEKLFF
DNA: TGTGCCAGCAGCCTGAGGGGGCCAACTAATGAAAAACTGTTTTTT

size: many
D: .
J: TRBJ2-6
V: TRBV6-2/TRBV6-3
CDR3: CAARTGYSGANVLTF
DNA: TGTGCCGCCAGAACAGGTTATTCTGGGGCCAACGTCCTGACTTTC

size: few
D: .
J: TRBJ2-5
V: TRBV7-7
CDR3: CASSLQWGRQETQYF
DNA: TGTGCCAGCAGCTTACAGTGGGGGAGGCAAGAGACCCAGTACTTC

size: many
D: TRBD2
J: TRBJ2-7
V: TRBV20-1
CDR3: CSARPSAGGSTILFYEQYF
DNA: TGCAGTGCGAGGCCCTCTGCGGGGGGCTCGACTATACTTTTTTACGAGCAGTACTTC

size: .
D: .
J: TRBJ1-1
V: TRBV12-3/TRBV12-4
CDR3: CASRAVPTEAFF
DNA: TGTGCCAGCAGGGCCGTCCCCACTGAAGCTTTCTTT

size: .
D: .
J: TRBJ2-1
V: TRBV3-1
CDR3: CASSHGRGTEQFF
DNA: TGTGCCAGCAGCCACGGAAGAGGGACAGAGCAGTTCTTC

size: few
D: TRBD2
J: TRBJ2-7
V: TRBV12-3/TRBV12-4
CDR3: CASSLGLAGGYEQYF
DNA: TGTGCCAGCAGTTTAGGCCTAGCGGGGGGTTACGAGCAGTACTTC

size: many
D: TRBD1
J: TRBJ2-7
V: TRBV5-1
CDR3: CASSSGTGDYEQYF
DNA: TGCGCCAGCAGCAGTGGGACAGGGGACTACGAGCAGTACTTC

size: few
D: TRBD1
J: TRBJ2-1
V: TRBV5-6
CDR3: CASSLLLTGFDEQFF
DNA: TGTGCCAGCAGCCTCCTCCTGACAGGGTTCGATGAGCAGTTCTTC

size: few
D: .
J: TRBJ1-3
V: TRBV7-9
CDR3: CASSSVSQTYF
DNA: TGTGCCAGCAGCTCCGTATCTCAGACATATTTT

size: few
D: .
J: TRBJ2-1
V: TRBV19
CDR3: CASSFLGGGGRSSYNEQFF
DNA: TGTGCCAGTAGTTTCCTCGGGGGCGGAGGCCGGAGCTCCTACAATGAGCAGTTCTTC

size: .
D: .
J: TRBJ1-2
V: TRBV27
CDR3: CASSSYQGPLAGYGYTF
DNA: TGTGCCAGCAGTTCCTATCAGGGACCCCTCGCTGGCTATGGCTACACCTTC

size: .
D: TRBD1
J: TRBJ2-1
V: TRBV5-5
CDR3: CASSFRQGQFF
DNA: TGTGCCAGCAGCTTCCGACAGGGGCAGTTCTTC

size: few
D: .
J: TRBJ1-2
V: TRBV20-1
CDR3: CSAFLQGHGYTF
DNA: TGCAGTGCTTTTTTACAGGGACATGGCTACACCTTC

size: .
D: TRBD1
J: TRBJ2-1
V: TRBV5-1
CDR3: CACRGQGADEQFF
DNA: TGCGCCTGCAGGGGACAGGGTGCGGATGAGCAGTTCTTC

size: few
D: TRBD2
J: TRBJ2-1
V: TRBV5-1
CDR3: CASSLGSRGGPDNEQFF
DNA: TGCGCCAGCAGCTTGGGCAGTCGCGGGGGGCCCGACAATGAGCAGTTCTTC

size: .
D: .
J: TRBJ2-5
V: TRBV9
CDR3: CASSVLSSVEETQYF
DNA: TGTGCCAGCAGCGTATTGTCGTCGGTGGAGGAGACCCAGTACTTC

size: .
D: .
J: TRBJ1-6
V: TRBV6-1
CDR3: CASMMQAWNSPLHF
DNA: TGTGCCAGCATGATGCAGGCTTGGAATTCACCCCTCCACTTT

size: few
D: .
J: TRBJ1-5
V: TRBV7-9
CDR3: CASSLAQSPQHF
DNA: TGTGCCAGCAGCTTGGCCCAATCGCCCCAGCATTTT

size: few
D: TRBD2
J: TRBJ2-2
V: TRBV7-9
CDR3: CASRAGERGSTGELFF
DNA: TGTGCCAGCAGAGCCGGGGAGCGGGGGAGCACCGGGGAGCTGTTTTTT

size: few
D: .
J: TRBJ2-7
V: TRBV3-1
CDR3: CASSQYTYEQYF
DNA: TGTGCCAGCAGCCAATACACCTACGAGCAGTACTTC

size: many
D: .
J: TRBJ2-2
V: TRBV12-3/TRBV12-4
CDR3: CASSLSRRDGGVGELFF
DNA: TGTGCCAGCAGTTTAAGTAGGAGGGACGGGGGAGTCGGGGAGCTGTTTTTT

size: few
D: .
J: TRBJ2-1
V: TRBV9
CDR3: CASSAGSSTYNEQFF
DNA: TGTGCCAGCAGCGCTGGGAGTTCGACCTACAATGAGCAGTTCTTC

size: .
D: TRBD1
J: TRBJ2-6
V: TRBV5-1
CDR3: CASVGDRPTGANVLTF
DNA: TGCGCCAGCGTTGGGGACAGACCGACTGGGGCCAACGTCCTGACTTTC

size: few
D: .
J: TRBJ2-1
V: TRBV5-1
CDR3: CASSLMPGSSYNEQFF
DNA: TGCGCCAGCAGCCTCATGCCAGGGAGCTCCTACAATGAGCAGTTCTTC

size: many
D: .
J: TRBJ2-1
V: TRBV5-1
CDR3: CASSQENLNEQFF
DNA: TGCGCCAGCAGCCAGGAAAACCTCAATGAGCAGTTCTTC

size: many
D: .
J: TRBJ2-5
V: TRBV7-2
CDR3: CASSNNRARGETQYF
DNA: TGTGCCAGCAGCAACAACCGGGCCCGGGGGGAGACCCAGTACTTC

size: .
D: .
J: TRBJ1-5
V: TRBV6-2/TRBV6-3
CDR3: CASRETGYHQPQHF
DNA: TGTGCCAGCAGGGAAACAGGGTACCATCAGCCCCAGCATTTT